The rows below give T cell receptor beta chains drawn from one sample of a study of T and B cells in COVID-19 patients. TCRdb passed the multiplex PCR reads through MiXCR, listing each CDR3 protein once. The data hold over 10,000 distinct CDR3 sequences, with about 25% observed a single time. The sample was blood. All receptors come from a human donor who had recovered from COVID-19. CDR3s include the opening cysteine and the closing phenylalanine or tryptophan. Each record gives: J gene, D gene, CDR3 length, V gene, clone size, CDR3 protein, CDR3 DNA. A D gene is named only where the DNA matches it firmly. Clone sizes are given selectively: once, few, many, or a class where the clone is expanded.

TRBJ2-2 | . | 16 | TRBV11-2 | . | CASSFSPTGHTGKLFF | TGTGCCAGCAGCTTCAGTCCTACAGGGCACACCGGGAAGCTGTTTTTT
TRBJ1-2 | TRBD1 | 14 | TRBV5-4 | . | CASSWGTGEYGYTF | TGTGCCAGCAGCTGGGGGACAGGCGAGTATGGCTACACCTTC
TRBJ2-5 | . | 11 | TRBV11-1 | . | CASTKEGVQYF | TGTGCCAGCACCAAAGAGGGGGTCCAGTACTTC
TRBJ2-2 | TRBD2 | 17 | TRBV5-1 | few | CASSPGTSGRDTGELFF | TGCGCCAGCAGCCCCGGGACTAGCGGGAGGGACACCGGGGAGCTGTTTTTT
TRBJ1-5 | . | 15 | TRBV6-1 | many | CASSEDMGSNQPQHF | TGTGCCAGCAGTGAAGATATGGGGAGCAATCAGCCCCAGCATTTT
TRBJ2-5 | . | 13 | TRBV7-2 | few | CASSLGVRETQYF | TGTGCCAGCAGCTTAGGAGTTCGGGAGACCCAGTACTTC
TRBJ2-6 | . | 15 | TRBV6-2/TRBV6-3 | medium-sized | CASIKGGTGANVLTF | TGTGCCAGCATCAAGGGGGGAACTGGGGCCAACGTCCTGACTTTC
TRBJ2-6 | . | 16 | TRBV4-2 | few | CASSQEGSSGANVLTF | TGTGCCAGCAGCCAAGAAGGGAGCTCTGGGGCCAACGTCCTGACTTTC
TRBJ1-2 | . | 14 | TRBV20-1 | . | CSASLPTLNYGYTF | TGCAGTGCTAGCCTGCCGACCCTCAACTATGGCTACACCTTC
TRBJ2-2 | . | 16 | TRBV10-3 | . | CAISEIGTGGTGELFF | TGTGCCATCAGTGAGATCGGGACCGGGGGCACCGGGGAGCTGTTTTTT
TRBJ1-4 | . | 16 | TRBV6-5 | medium-sized | CASSYREDSANEKLFF | TGTGCCAGCAGTTACAGGGAGGATAGTGCTAATGAAAAACTGTTTTTT
TRBJ2-4 | TRBD2 | 18 | TRBV7-9 | few | CASSPVRLAGPAKNIQYF | TGTGCCAGCAGCCCCGTTCGACTAGCGGGACCAGCCAAAAACATTCAGTACTTC
TRBJ2-1 | . | 13 | TRBV20-1 | few | CSARQGGWNEQFF | TGCAGTGCTAGACAGGGGGGGTGGAATGAGCAGTTCTTC
TRBJ2-2 | . | 13 | TRBV5-6 | . | CASSLDSAGELFF | TGTGCCAGCAGCTTGGATTCCGCCGGGGAGCTGTTTTTT
TRBJ2-3 | TRBD2 | 14 | TRBV20-1 | . | CRAGTSGVTDTQYF | TGCAGGGCCGGGACTAGCGGCGTCACAGATACGCAGTATTTT
TRBJ2-1 | . | 14 | TRBV6-2/TRBV6-3 | few | CASRSWRGVNEQFF | TGTGCCAGCAGATCCTGGAGAGGGGTCAATGAGCAGTTCTTC
TRBJ2-3 | TRBD2 | 17 | TRBV5-6 | medium-sized | CASSWGLAGVLSDTQYF | TGTGCCAGCAGCTGGGGACTAGCGGGAGTTTTATCAGATACGCAGTATTTT
TRBJ1-6 | . | 16 | TRBV5-1 | few | CASSLDLSSYNSPLHF | TGCGCCAGCAGCTTGGATTTGAGCTCCTATAATTCACCCCTCCACTTT
TRBJ2-3 | . | 13 | TRBV24-1 | few | CATSDLGTDTQYF | TGTGCCACCAGTGATCTAGGAACAGATACGCAGTATTTT
TRBJ2-2 | . | 14 | TRBV12-3/TRBV12-4 | few | CASSLGAHTGELFF | TGTGCCAGCAGTTTAGGGGCGCACACCGGGGAGCTGTTTTTT
TRBJ2-1 | TRBD2 | 15 | TRBV20-1 | few | CSAYPGTSGYNEQFF | TGCAGTGCCTACCCCGGGACTAGCGGCTACAATGAGCAGTTCTTC
TRBJ2-7 | TRBD1 | 16 | TRBV6-2/TRBV6-3 | few | CASSYSIGTGGYEQYF | TGTGCCAGCAGTTACTCGATTGGGACAGGGGGCTACGAGCAGTACTTC
TRBJ2-5 | TRBD1 | 13 | TRBV29-1 | medium-sized | CSVNRDRSETQYF | TGCAGCGTTAACCGGGACAGAAGTGAGACCCAGTACTTC
TRBJ2-1 | . | 15 | TRBV7-9 | medium-sized | CASSGGGSSYNEQFF | TGTGCCAGCAGCGGAGGGGGGAGCTCCTACAATGAGCAGTTCTTC
TRBJ1-3 | . | 14 | TRBV19 | medium-sized | CASSIRRSGNTIYF | TGTGCCAGTAGTATACGCAGATCTGGAAACACCATATATTTT
TRBJ2-3 | TRBD2 | 18 | TRBV24-1 | few | CATTGGVAGGPCRDTQYF | TGTGCCACCACTGGGGGGGTAGCGGGAGGGCCGTGTAGAGATACGCAGTATTTT
TRBJ2-1 | TRBD2 | 14 | TRBV7-9 | . | CASSSGTSGNEQFF | TGTGCCAGCAGCTCCGGGACTAGCGGCAATGAGCAGTTCTTC
TRBJ1-1 | TRBD1 | 16 | TRBV6-6 | . | CASSIKRQGSNTEAFF | TGTGCCAGCAGTATAAAAAGACAGGGATCGAACACTGAAGCTTTCTTT
TRBJ2-1 | TRBD2 | 17 | TRBV5-6 | medium-sized | CASTPGVAGGPYNEQFF | TGTGCCAGCACCCCCGGAGTAGCGGGGGGTCCCTACAATGAGCAGTTCTTC
TRBJ1-6 | . | 14 | TRBV15 | many | CATSRDGSNSPLHF | TGTGCCACCAGCAGAGATGGCAGTAATTCACCCCTCCACTTT
TRBJ2-5 | . | 14 | TRBV19 | . | CASSMRTYQETQYF | TGTGCCAGTAGTATGAGGACGTACCAAGAGACCCAGTACTTC
TRBJ2-7 | TRBD1 | 14 | TRBV12-3/TRBV12-4 | few | CASRARDRGREQYF | TGTGCCAGCAGAGCACGGGACAGGGGGCGTGAGCAGTACTTC
TRBJ1-2 | . | 13 | TRBV12-3/TRBV12-4 | many | CASRPSGTYGYTF | TGTGCCAGCAGGCCCTCAGGGACCTATGGCTACACCTTC
TRBJ1-1 | . | 14 | TRBV6-5 | medium-sized | CASSYSLRMAEAFF | TGTGCCAGCAGTTACTCGTTGCGTATGGCTGAAGCTTTCTTT
TRBJ1-2 | . | 16 | TRBV5-5 | . | CASSLGLLSRDYGYTF | TGTGCCAGCAGCTTGGGTCTTTTGTCCAGGGACTATGGCTACACCTTC
TRBJ2-7 | . | 14 | TRBV10-1 | . | CASSESGSSYEQYF | TGCGCCAGCAGTGAGTCGGGCAGCTCCTACGAGCAGTACTTC